The entry below gives a single TCR beta chain sequence along with its context. The CDR3 has 13 amino acids. Germline CDR1 and CDR2: SGHNT and YENEEA. Trimming removed 0 bases at V and 6 bases at J, with 6 bases between. This specimen comes from a study of CD8+ T cells in alopecia areata. Study-wide context: Twice daily, treated patients received 5 to 10 mg of oral tofacitinib.

Sequencing used cDNA as its template, made by extracting RNA and reverse transcribing it. Repertoires were generated with immunoSEQ multiplex PCR, while TCRdb's copy carries only in-frame clones and drops some. Of under 300,000 clones listed, around three fifths were seen once; the top ten hold about 0.9%. Treatment: oral pan-JAK inhibitor, 5-10 mg twice daily. Sequencing used CD4+ T cells sorted from blood, obtained between weeks 51 and 54, from a patient treated with tofacitinib. This TCR was recovered from a human donor with alopecia areata. This chain uses TRBV11-3 with TRBJ2-4; D is uncertain. This chain's CDR3 is CASSLEWGNIQYF. CDR3 DNA: TGTGCCAGCAGCTTAGAATGGGGAAACATTCAGTACTTC.